This T cell receptor beta chain comes out of a study of blood T cell repertoires in COVID-19. Overall study: PBMCs, B-cell-depleted T cells, or T cells were the source of the cDNA or gDNA that made up the material.

The CDR3 spans 17 residues. With V trimmed by 3 bases and J by 0 bases, 10 bases remained unmatched. The germline CDR1 and CDR2 sequences are KGHSY and FQNENV. In the original analysis: Amplification from reference gene primers served as the basis for estimated nucleated cell counts. TCRdb's copy holds only in-frame clones and misses some; the assay was immunoSEQ multiplex PCR. D and trimming come from the DNA, and the V and J calls and clone size come from that table. The profile shows about 300,000 clones, approximately 88% of them singletons. The chain uses TRBV16 and TRBJ2-5, with TRBD1 matching over 7 bases. The sequenced sample consisted of peripheral blood. The clonotype was recovered from a man between 18 and 29 years old with active or convalescent COVID-19. CDR3 protein: CASSHLMQGDHQETQYF. The CDR3 DNA follows: TGTGCCAGCAGCCACCTAATGCAGGGGGACCACCAAGAGACCCAGTACTTC.